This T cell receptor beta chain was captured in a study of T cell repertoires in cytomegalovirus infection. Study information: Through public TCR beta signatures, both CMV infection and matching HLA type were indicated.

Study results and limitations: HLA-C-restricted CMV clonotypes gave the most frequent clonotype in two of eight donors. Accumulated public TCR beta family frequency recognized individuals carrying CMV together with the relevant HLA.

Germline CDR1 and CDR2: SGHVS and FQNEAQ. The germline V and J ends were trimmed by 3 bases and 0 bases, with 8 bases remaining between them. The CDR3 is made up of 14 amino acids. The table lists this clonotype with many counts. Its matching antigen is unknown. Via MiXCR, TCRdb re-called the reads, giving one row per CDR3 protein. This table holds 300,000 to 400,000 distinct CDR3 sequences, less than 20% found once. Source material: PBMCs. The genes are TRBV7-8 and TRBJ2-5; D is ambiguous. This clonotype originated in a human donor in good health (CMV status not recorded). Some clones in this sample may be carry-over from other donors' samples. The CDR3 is CASSFDPYQETQYF. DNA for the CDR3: TGTGCCAGCAGCTTTGATCCTTACCAAGAGACCCAGTACTTC. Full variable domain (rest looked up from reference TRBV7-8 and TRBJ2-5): GAGVSQSPRYKVAKRGQDVALRCDPISGHVSLFWYQQALGQGPEFLTYFQNEAQLDKSGLPSDRFFAERPEGSVSTLKIQRTQQEDSAVYLCASSFDPYQETQYFGPGTRLLVL.